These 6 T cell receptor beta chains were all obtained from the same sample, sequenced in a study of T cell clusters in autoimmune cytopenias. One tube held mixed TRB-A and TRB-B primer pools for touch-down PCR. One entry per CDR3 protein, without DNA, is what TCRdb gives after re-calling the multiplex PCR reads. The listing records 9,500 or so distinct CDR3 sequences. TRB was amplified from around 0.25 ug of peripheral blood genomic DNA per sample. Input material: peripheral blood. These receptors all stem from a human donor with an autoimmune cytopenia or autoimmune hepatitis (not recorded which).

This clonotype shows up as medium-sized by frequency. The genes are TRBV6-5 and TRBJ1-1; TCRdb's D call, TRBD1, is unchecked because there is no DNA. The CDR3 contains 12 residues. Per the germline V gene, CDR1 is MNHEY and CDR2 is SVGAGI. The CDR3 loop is CASSYRGSRAFF.

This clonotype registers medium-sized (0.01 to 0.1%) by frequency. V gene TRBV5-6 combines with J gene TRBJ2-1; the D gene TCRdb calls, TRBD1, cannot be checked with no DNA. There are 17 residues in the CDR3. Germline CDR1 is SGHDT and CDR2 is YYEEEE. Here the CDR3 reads CASSELSGQGLRNEQFF.

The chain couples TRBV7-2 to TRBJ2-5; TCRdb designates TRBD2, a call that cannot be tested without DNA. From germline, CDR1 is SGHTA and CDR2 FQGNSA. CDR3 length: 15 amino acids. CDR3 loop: CASTLGLAGRETQYF.

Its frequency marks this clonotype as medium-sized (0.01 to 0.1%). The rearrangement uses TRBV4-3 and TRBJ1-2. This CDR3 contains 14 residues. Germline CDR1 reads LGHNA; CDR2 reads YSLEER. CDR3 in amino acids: CASSQELDSYGYTF.

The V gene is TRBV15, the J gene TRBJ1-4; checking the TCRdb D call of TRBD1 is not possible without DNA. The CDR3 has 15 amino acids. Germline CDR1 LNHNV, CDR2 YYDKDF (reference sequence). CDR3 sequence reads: CATSRVPDANEKLFF.

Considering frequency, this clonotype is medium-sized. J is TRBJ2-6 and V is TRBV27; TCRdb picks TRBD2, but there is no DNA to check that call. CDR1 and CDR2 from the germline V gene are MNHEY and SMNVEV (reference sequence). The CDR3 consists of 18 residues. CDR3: CASRPELGRGSGANVLTF.